A single sample is the source of the 30 T cell receptor beta chains below, sequenced in a study of type 1 regulatory T cells. TCRdb processed the reads anew with MiXCR; each CDR3 protein has one entry. Here the sample spans some 25,000 distinct CDR3 sequences, over 55% being singletons. For these TCRs, the target antigens are not known. The sample taken for sequencing was cultured T cells, either the whole culture or a sorted T cell fraction (not recorded which). Subset in this sample: Tr1-enriched cell product generated in vitro against host alloantigens. These receptors all stem from a human donor in good health.

The gene calls are TRBV20-1 and TRBJ1-1; a possible D gene is TRBD1 (6 bases). Trimming left V 6 bases short and J 3 bases short, with 17 bases between. The CDR3 sequence is 14 residues long. Germline loops: CDR1 DFQATT, CDR2 SNEGSKA (reference sequence). This CDR3 is CSAPDRRGDTEAFF. The CDR3, as DNA: TGCAGTGCGCCCGACAGGCGGGGTGACACTGAAGCTTTCTTT.

V and J are TRBV12-3 or TRBV12-4 and TRBJ2-7, with 12 bases aligning to TRBD2. V was clipped by 6 bases and J by 3 bases; unmatched bases: 3. The CDR3 covers 14 residues. The CDR3 bases are TGTGCCAGCAGGAAGACTAGCGGGGGCTACGAGCAGTACTTC. It encodes CASRKTSGGYEQYF.

This clonotype was found a few times. The V gene is TRBV5-4, the J gene TRBJ2-5; perhaps TRBD1 as D (6 bases). The germline CDR1 and CDR2 sequences are SGHNT and YYREEE (reference sequence). Trimming stripped 4 bases from V and 2 bases from J, with 9 bases between. CDR3 length: 13 residues. The CDR3 sequence: CASSIGQQETQYF. CDR3 nucleotides: TGTGCCAGCAGCATCGGACAGCAAGAGACCCAGTACTTC.

V and J are TRBV9 and TRBJ2-1; D possibly corresponds to TRBD2 (6 bases). The germline V gene encodes CDR1 SGDLS and CDR2 YYNGEE. V lost 4 bases to trimming and J lost 4 bases, with 15 bases between them. The CDR3 covers 15 residues. CDR3 bases: TGTGCCAGCAGCCTGAATTGGGGGGAGTACAATGAGCAGTTCTTC. Encoded protein: CASSLNWGEYNEQFF.

The CDR3 loop is CASSRASYNEQFF. CDR3 coding DNA: TGTGCCAGCAGCCGGGCCAGCTACAATGAGCAGTTCTTC. The J gene is TRBJ2-1, the V gene TRBV11-1; D is unclear. The CDR3 consists of 13 residues. V dropped 5 bases and J dropped 3 bases, with 8 bases sitting between them. Looked up from germline, CDR1 is SGHAT and CDR2 is FQDESV (reference sequence).

The chain uses TRBV19 and TRBJ1-5; D is uncertain. Looked up from germline, CDR1 is LNHDA and CDR2 is SQIVND (reference sequence). The CDR3 covers 13 residues. The V end lost 5 bases, the J end lost 2 bases, and 7 bases lay between the germline ends. The CDR3 protein is CASSQDGNQPQHF. CDR3 coding DNA: TGTGCCAGTAGTCAGGATGGCAATCAGCCCCAGCATTTT.

The CDR3 loop is CASSGGAYEQYF. CDR3 DNA: TGTGCCAGCAGTGGGGGGGCCTACGAGCAGTACTTC. The chain has TRBV12-3 or TRBV12-4 and TRBJ2-7, with 7 bases that match TRBD2. V was pared by 5 bases and J by 2 bases, with 0 bases of the junction left unmatched. The CDR3 extends over 12 amino acids.

The chain employs TRBV5-8 and TRBJ1-2; unclear D gene. The CDR3 is 12 amino acids. V was clipped by 0 bases and J by 4 bases, with 4 bases between them. Germline CDR1 is SGHTS and CDR2 is YDEGEE. The CDR3, as DNA: TGTGCCAGCAGCTTGGTCGTCTATGGCTACACCTTC. Its protein product is CASSLVVYGYTF.

Comments on this clonotype: The junction and the germline gene differ at one end; a read error may be behind it. The chain couples TRBV6-1 to TRBJ2-1; D may be TRBD1 or TRBD2 (5 bases each). The CDR3 totals 14 residues. In germline, CDR1 is MNHNS, CDR2 SASEGT. DNA of the CDR3: TGTGCCAACAGTTTCGGGGCGGCTTGGAATGAGCAGTTCTTC. Translation gives CANSFGAAWNEQFF.

The chain is built from TRBV5-5 and TRBJ1-1; D is uncertain. The CDR3 contains 13 residues. Per germline, CDR1 SGHKS and CDR2 YYEKEE (reference sequence). V gave up 1 base and J gave up 5 bases, with 9 bases separating them. The CDR3 nucleotides are TGTGCCAGCAGCTTGTCGTCAGAAACTGAAGCTTTCTTT. It is translated as CASSLSSETEAFF.

The chain carries TRBV4-3 and TRBJ2-1, with D maybe TRBD1 (6 bases). CDR3 size: 16 residues. Germline V gives CDR1 LGHNA, CDR2 YSLEER. The V end was cut by 4 bases, the J end by 0 bases, with 13 bases between. This CDR3 reads CASSPDGTLSYNEQFF. DNA for the CDR3: TGCGCCAGCAGCCCAGATGGGACACTCTCCTACAATGAGCAGTTCTTC.

V is TRBV9 and J is TRBJ1-4, with D possibly matching TRBD1 (5 bases). Germline V gene lookup returns CDR1 SGDLS and CDR2 YYNGEE. Trimming took off 4 bases at V and 5 bases at J, with 15 bases between the two ends. The CDR3 length is 15 residues. The CDR3 reads CASSPTLEGNEKLFF. CDR3 bases: TGTGCCAGCAGCCCTACCCTGGAGGGGAATGAAAAACTGTTTTTT.

The rearrangement links TRBV6-1 to TRBJ1-2; D perhaps matches TRBD1 (6 bases). The CDR3 sequence is 16 residues long. Trimming cost V 6 bases and J 4 bases, with 21 bases left between them. Looked up from germline, CDR1 is MNHNS and CDR2 is SASEGT. The CDR3 nucleotides are TGTGCCAGCAGCGACGGGGGGGGCTCCCGGATCTATGGCTACACCTTC. Translated, it gives CASSDGGGSRIYGYTF.

The chain recombines TRBV4-1 with TRBJ2-1; 8 nucleotides line up with TRBD2. Germline-derived CDR1 and CDR2 are MGHRA and YSYEKL. This CDR3 is built from 16 residues. Trimming at V came to 2 bases and at J to 2 bases, leaving 5 bases not matched to a gene. This CDR3 reads CASSQPGLGTYNEQFF. CDR3 DNA: TGCGCCAGCAGCCAACCGGGACTAGGGACCTACAATGAGCAGTTCTTC.

V is TRBV11-3 and J is TRBJ2-4; a weak D match, TRBD1 (6 bases). Germline lookup yields CDR1 SGHNT and CDR2 YENEEA. The CDR3 spans 17 residues. V was trimmed by 5 bases and J by 0 bases, leaving 17 bases between them. The CDR3 protein is CASSPRQDLLAKNIQYF. CDR3 sequence (DNA): TGTGCCAGCAGCCCCCGACAGGACTTGCTAGCCAAAAACATTCAGTACTTC.

The chain links TRBV10-3 to TRBJ2-3; tentatively, D is TRBD1 or TRBD2 (5 bases each). The ends were cut back, 0 bases at V and 7 bases at J, with 14 bases in the middle. In germline, CDR1 is ENHRY, CDR2 SYGVKD. This CDR3 comprises 15 residues. CDR3 coding DNA: TGTGCCATCAGTGAGTCGACCGGGACCAGGAATACGCAGTATTTT. Translation: CAISESTGTRNTQYF.

The CDR3 loop reads CASSLVVGLAGGNEQFF. In DNA, the CDR3 is TGTGCCAGCAGCTTAGTAGTCGGTCTAGCGGGGGGGAACGAGCAGTTCTTC. The V call is TRBV7-2, the J call TRBJ2-1, with TRBD2 identical over 12 bases. Germline V CDR1 and CDR2: SGHTA, FQGNSA. The CDR3 sequence is 17 residues long. V gave up 1 base and J gave up 10 bases; unmatched junction bases: 11.

The chain couples TRBV4-2 to TRBJ2-3; TRBD2 agrees at 11 bases. The CDR3 is 18 amino acids. Per germline, CDR1 LGHNA and CDR2 YNFKEQ. V shed 4 bases, J shed 0 bases, and the junction held 9 bases outside the gene matches. CDR3 residues: CASSLSGGADPSTDTQYF. The DNA of the CDR3 is TGTGCCAGCAGCCTTAGCGGGGGGGCCGATCCAAGCACAGATACGCAGTATTTT.

J is TRBJ1-6 and V is TRBV25-1; unclear D gene. V lost 6 bases to trimming and J lost 6 bases, with 9 bases between them. Germline loops: CDR1 MGHDK, CDR2 SYGVNS. CDR3 length: 13 residues. Here the CDR3 DNA reads TGTGCCAGCAGGAGTCATATTAATTCACCCCTCCACTTT. Protein product: CASRSHINSPLHF.

The rearrangement joins TRBV6-2 or TRBV6-3 to TRBJ1-2; weak D call: TRBD1 (5 bases). This CDR3 spans 13 amino acids. V was clipped by 7 bases and J by 5 bases, with 14 bases between them. Germline V CDR1 and CDR2: MNHEY, SVGEGT. In DNA, the CDR3 is TGTGCCAGCACCATCCAGAAGGGGTATGGCTACACCTTC. Translation gives CASTIQKGYGYTF.

This clonotype was picked up a small number of times. The chain recombines TRBV10-2 with TRBJ1-5, with D tentatively TRBD1 (6 bases). The CDR3 consists of 13 residues. The V end was cut by 6 bases, the J end by 9 bases, with 15 bases between. Germline CDR1 reads WSHSY; CDR2 reads SAAADI. The CDR3 here is CASSAAGGRPQHF. In nucleotides, the CDR3 is TGCGCCAGCAGCGCGGCGGGGGGGCGGCCCCAGCATTTT.

The chain is built from TRBV25-1 and TRBJ2-3, with D unclear. Trimming left V 4 bases short and J 4 bases short, with 12 bases between. CDR1 MGHDK and CDR2 SYGVNS come from the germline V gene. This CDR3 region has 14 residues. The CDR3 DNA follows: TGTGCCAGCAGTGGGATAGACTCCCCAGATACGCAGTATTTT. It translates to CASSGIDSPDTQYF.

This sequence joins TRBV20-1 and TRBJ2-1, with 7 nucleotides matching TRBD2. V was pared by 3 bases and J by 5 bases, with 7 bases of the junction left unmatched. Germline CDR1 is DFQATT and CDR2 is SNEGSKA (reference sequence). CDR3 length: 14 residues. CDR3 nucleotide sequence: TGCAGTGCTAGGCAGAGGGAGGGCCACAATGAGCAGTTCTTC. Translating gives CSARQREGHNEQFF.

The chain has TRBV11-2 and TRBJ1-4; D call uncertain. The CDR3 spans 14 residues. Germline CDR1 and CDR2: SGHAT and FQNNGV. V was cut by 1 base and J by 0 bases, with 3 bases left in between. CDR3 sequence reads: CASSLGSTNEKLFF. The CDR3 DNA reads as TGTGCCAGCAGCTTAGGATCAACTAATGAAAAACTGTTTTTT. The full variable domain, in which reference TRBV11-2 and TRBJ1-4 provide the parts outside the CDR3, is EAGVAQSPRYKIIEKRQSVAFWCNPISGHATLYWYQQILGQGPKLLIQFQNNGVVDDSQLPKDRFSAERLKGVDSTLKIQPAKLEDSAVYLCASSLGSTNEKLFFGSGTQLSVL.

This chain joins TRBV3-1 and TRBJ1-5; unclear D gene. V was clipped by 4 bases and J by 3 bases, with 13 bases between them. The CDR3 sequence is 15 residues long. CDR1 LGHDT and CDR2 YNNKEL come from the germline V gene (reference sequence). The CDR3 spells CASSLGLGYNQPQHF. The CDR3 DNA reads TGTGCCAGCAGCCTCGGGTTGGGATACAATCAGCCCCAGCATTTT. Full variable domain (missing parts from reference TRBV3-1 and TRBJ1-5): DTAVSQTPKYLVTQMGNDKSIKCEQNLGHDTMYWYKQDSKKFLKIMFSYNNKELIINETVPNRFSPKSPDKAHLNLHINSLELGDSAVYFCASSLGLGYNQPQHFGDGTRLSIL.

The chain links TRBV20-1 to TRBJ1-1; unclear D gene. V was cut by 4 bases and J by 0 bases, with 12 bases left in between. The CDR3 consists of 14 residues. CDR1 is DFQATT and CDR2 is SNEGSKA in the germline V gene (reference sequence). The CDR3 nucleotides read TGCAGTGCTACCCCCCGGGGTTTGAACACTGAAGCTTTCTTT. It encodes CSATPRGLNTEAFF.

This chain connects TRBV3-1 to TRBJ1-1; D gene unclear. Germline V gene sequence: CDR1 LGHDT, CDR2 YNNKEL (reference sequence). The ends were cut back, 2 bases at V and 2 bases at J, with 3 bases in the middle. The CDR3 has 12 residues. The CDR3 coding sequence is TGTGCCAGCAGCCAAATAAACACTGAAGCTTTCTTT. It encodes CASSQINTEAFF.

The chain uses TRBV3-1 and TRBJ2-1; possible D gene TRBD1, 6 bases. Germline CDR1 is LGHDT and CDR2 is YNNKEL (reference sequence). CDR3 length: 14 residues. With 1 base removed from V and 6 bases from J, the gap between germline ends came to 10 bases. CDR3 coding DNA: TGTGCCAGCAGCCAAGGGGTAGGGGGCAATGAGCAGTTCTTC. Amino acid sequence: CASSQGVGGNEQFF.

This clonotype was counted once. This rearrangement joins TRBV5-1 to TRBJ2-7; 7 bases match TRBD1. The CDR3 spans 13 residues. Germline lookup yields CDR1 SGHRS and CDR2 YFSETQ. The V and J ends lost 2 bases and 5 bases, in that order; junction bases with no gene match: 4. DNA of the CDR3: TGCGCCAGCAGCTTTACAGGGGACCACGAGCAGTACTTC. Amino acid sequence: CASSFTGDHEQYF.

V and J are TRBV2 and TRBJ2-1, with 8 bases matching TRBD1. The CDR3 consists of 15 residues. The germline V gene has CDR1 SNHLY and CDR2 FYNNEI. With V trimmed by 8 bases and J by 6 bases, 12 bases remained unmatched. The CDR3 DNA is TGTGCCAGCCGGAGGGACAGGACATTTGTCAATGAGCAGTTCTTC. Translating gives CASRRDRTFVNEQFF.